The T cell receptor beta chain under discussion was sequenced for a study of Graves' ophthalmopathy and Graves' hyperthyroidism. Study summary: Peripheral blood (taken before any treatment) was collected at initial diagnosis. Whole-study results and caveats: Also, most clonotypes expanded in the thyroid above 0.001 frequency appeared in blood.

This clonotype came up many times. Its antigen is unknown. Researchers classed hyperthyroidism as stable given no ophthalmopathy within 18 months of follow-up. Patients were excluded if they had other autoimmune diseases or uncontrolled infections, and likewise if pregnancy or lactation applied. Amplified material comprised TCR beta CDR3 regions derived from RNA transcripts. The authors performed first-round RT-PCR with HTBI primers and then a second-round multiplex PCR. A single record per CDR3 protein comes from TCRdb applying MiXCR to the multiplex PCR reads. In the table there are approximately 380,000 distinct CDR3 sequences, 20% to 25% of which are singletons. After removal of 5 bases from V and 4 bases from J, the junction contained 6 bases not matched to a gene. The CDR3 spans 14 residues.

This receptor was taken from a woman aged 18-30 years with stable Graves' hyperthyroidism. This chain connects TRBV12-3 or TRBV12-4 to TRBJ2-7; 9 bases fit TRBD1. Sequencing was done on a sample of peripheral blood. Written as DNA, the CDR3 is TGTGCCAGCAGTCTAGGACAGGGGTTATACGAGCAGTACTTC. Translated: CASSLGQGLYEQYF.